The rows below give T cell receptor beta chains drawn from one sample of a study of OX40 agonist ivuxolimab in advanced cancers. The method was immunoSEQ multiplex PCR; TCRdb's version includes in-frame clones alone and lacks a portion of them. The sample holds more than 80,000 clones; roughly 93% are singletons and the top ten take 0.26%. The sample was CD4+ or CD8+ T cells sorted from blood, taken in a trial of the OX40 agonist ivuxolimab. The receptor set was obtained from an adult with an advanced solid tumor such as melanoma, head and neck, liver or kidney cancer. Each CDR3 is given with its conserved first and last residue. D genes are given only for firm matches. Part of the rows lack a size; the others show once, few, many or a class for expanded clones.

j_gene: TRBJ2-3
v_gene: TRBV5-1
abundance: -
d_gene: TRBD2
CDR3aa: CASSSGGATDTQYF
CDR3nt: TGCGCCAGCAGTAGCGGGGGGGCCACAGATACGCAGTATTTT

j_gene: TRBJ1-6
v_gene: TRBV9
abundance: -
d_gene: -
CDR3aa: CASSLDRAPQNSPLHF
CDR3nt: TGTGCCAGCAGCCTCGACCGGGCCCCACAGAATTCACCCCTCCACTTT

j_gene: TRBJ2-7
v_gene: TRBV4-3
abundance: -
d_gene: TRBD1
CDR3aa: CASSQDYGTGGPAWAYEQYF
CDR3nt: TGCGCCAGCAGCCAAGATTATGGGACAGGGGGTCCGGCGTGGGCTTACGAGCAGTACTTC

j_gene: TRBJ1-5
v_gene: TRBV7-9
abundance: -
d_gene: -
CDR3aa: CASSPSDVQPQHF
CDR3nt: TGTGCCAGCAGCCCTAGCGACGTTCAGCCCCAGCATTTT

j_gene: TRBJ1-5
v_gene: TRBV30
abundance: once
d_gene: -
CDR3aa: CAWTRDLDQPQHF
CDR3nt: TGTGCCTGGACCAGGGACCTAGATCAGCCCCAGCATTTT

j_gene: TRBJ1-5
v_gene: TRBV6-6
abundance: -
d_gene: -
CDR3aa: CASRGRWDQPQHF
CDR3nt: TGTGCCAGCAGAGGGAGATGGGATCAGCCCCAGCATTTT

j_gene: TRBJ1-5
v_gene: TRBV28
abundance: -
d_gene: TRBD1
CDR3aa: CASSPTSGTGRQPQHF
CDR3nt: TGTGCCAGCAGTCCGACTTCCGGGACAGGGCGCCAGCCCCAGCATTTT

j_gene: TRBJ2-3
v_gene: TRBV20-1
abundance: once
d_gene: -
CDR3aa: CSARDLDTQYF
CDR3nt: TGCAGTGCTAGAGATCTGGATACGCAGTATTTT

j_gene: TRBJ1-1
v_gene: TRBV30
abundance: few
d_gene: -
CDR3aa: CAWSVRWDTEAFF
CDR3nt: TGTGCCTGGAGTGTACGGTGGGACACTGAAGCTTTCTTT

j_gene: TRBJ1-6
v_gene: TRBV7-8
abundance: -
d_gene: -
CDR3aa: CASSLRRRFDNSPLHF
CDR3nt: TGTGCCAGCAGCTTACGACGCCGCTTCGATAATTCACCCCTCCACTTT

j_gene: TRBJ2-3
v_gene: TRBV4-1
abundance: -
d_gene: TRBD2
CDR3aa: CASSRKREEGTDTQYF
CDR3nt: TGCGCCAGCAGCCGCAAGCGGGAGGAGGGCACAGATACGCAGTATTTT

j_gene: TRBJ2-3
v_gene: TRBV11-2
abundance: -
d_gene: -
CDR3aa: CASRDTSTDTQYF
CDR3nt: TGTGCCAGCAGGGATACTAGCACAGATACGCAGTATTTT

j_gene: TRBJ1-6
v_gene: TRBV4-3
abundance: once
d_gene: TRBD1
CDR3aa: CASSQETGDNSPLHF
CDR3nt: TGCGCCAGCAGCCAAGAAACAGGGGATAATTCACCCCTCCACTTT

j_gene: TRBJ1-5
v_gene: TRBV30
abundance: few
d_gene: -
CDR3aa: CAWSARSNQPQHF
CDR3nt: TGTGCCTGGAGCGCCAGGAGCAATCAGCCCCAGCATTTT

j_gene: TRBJ2-3
v_gene: TRBV7-9
abundance: -
d_gene: TRBD1
CDR3aa: CASGDRNTDTQYF
CDR3nt: TGTGCCAGCGGGGACAGAAACACAGATACGCAGTATTTT

j_gene: TRBJ2-1
v_gene: TRBV30
abundance: -
d_gene: -
CDR3aa: CAWSVFWTSYNEQFF
CDR3nt: TGTGCCTGGAGTGTATTTTGGACATCCTACAATGAGCAGTTCTTC

j_gene: TRBJ1-5
v_gene: TRBV4-2
abundance: once
d_gene: -
CDR3aa: CASSHRGGNQPQHF
CDR3nt: TGTGCCAGCAGCCATCGGGGAGGCAATCAGCCCCAGCATTTT

j_gene: TRBJ1-6
v_gene: TRBV4-2
abundance: -
d_gene: TRBD1
CDR3aa: CASSQETGKANSPLHF
CDR3nt: TGTGCCAGCAGCCAAGAGACAGGGAAGGCGAATTCACCCCTCCACTTT

j_gene: TRBJ1-5
v_gene: TRBV6-6
abundance: -
d_gene: -
CDR3aa: CASSYSVQPQHF
CDR3nt: TGTGCCAGCAGTTACTCGGTTCAGCCCCAGCATTTT

j_gene: TRBJ1-5
v_gene: TRBV28
abundance: -
d_gene: -
CDR3aa: CASTLSRWGASNQPQHF
CDR3nt: TGTGCCAGCACCCTTTCGAGGTGGGGAGCTAGCAATCAGCCCCAGCATTTT

j_gene: TRBJ1-6
v_gene: TRBV27
abundance: few
d_gene: TRBD1
CDR3aa: CASSFGQVNSPLHF
CDR3nt: TGTGCCAGCAGTTTCGGACAGGTTAATTCACCCCTCCACTTT

j_gene: TRBJ1-5
v_gene: TRBV19
abundance: -
d_gene: TRBD1
CDR3aa: CASSPGQGVAPQHF
CDR3nt: TGTGCCAGTAGTCCCGGACAGGGGGTAGCGCCCCAGCATTTT

j_gene: TRBJ2-2
v_gene: TRBV2
abundance: -
d_gene: -
CDR3aa: CASRGDTGELFF
CDR3nt: TGTGCCAGCCGCGGGGACACCGGGGAGCTGTTTTTT

j_gene: TRBJ1-2
v_gene: TRBV29-1
abundance: -
d_gene: -
CDR3aa: CSDDTLGGYTF
CDR3nt: TGCAGCGACGACACCCTAGGAGGCTACACCTTC

j_gene: TRBJ2-1
v_gene: TRBV29-1
abundance: -
d_gene: TRBD2
CDR3aa: CSVASGRGGEQFF
CDR3nt: TGCAGCGTTGCTAGCGGGAGGGGAGGTGAGCAGTTCTTC